The sequence of this TCR beta chain was determined in a study of CD8+CD57+ T cells in acquired aplastic anemia. Study-wide background: Sorted CD4+ and CD8+ cell DNA averaged around 3.3 ug.

CDR3 length equals 14 residues. J was trimmed by 3 bases and V by 2 bases; bases with no gene match: 7. The germline V gene has CDR1 DFQATT and CDR2 SNEGSKA (reference sequence). By flow cytometry, patients selected for sequencing had shown an expansion of CD8+CD57+ cells. Severe acquired aplastic anemia was diagnosed in all patients. Profiling of TCR beta VDJ combinations and CDR3 sequences used genomic DNA as template. From the reads, TCRdb called clonotypes with MiXCR, one entry per CDR3 protein. Seen here are about 160,000 distinct CDR3 sequences, around 50% observed once, and the top ten hold roughly 3.1%. Turning to this clonotype: What it recognizes is unknown.

Points from the study as a whole: About 27 shared CD8+ CDR3s appeared highly expressed within patients' immunodominant clones.

The rearrangement uses TRBV20-1 and TRBJ2-7; 7 bases line up with TRBD1. The sequence was collected from a human donor with aplastic anemia. The sequencing input was sorted CD4+, CD8+, or CD8+CD57+ T cells (not recorded which) from PBMCs. Written as DNA, the CDR3 is TGCAGTGCTAGACCAGGGACAGCAATCTACGAGCAGTACTTC. Protein sequence: CSARPGTAIYEQYF.